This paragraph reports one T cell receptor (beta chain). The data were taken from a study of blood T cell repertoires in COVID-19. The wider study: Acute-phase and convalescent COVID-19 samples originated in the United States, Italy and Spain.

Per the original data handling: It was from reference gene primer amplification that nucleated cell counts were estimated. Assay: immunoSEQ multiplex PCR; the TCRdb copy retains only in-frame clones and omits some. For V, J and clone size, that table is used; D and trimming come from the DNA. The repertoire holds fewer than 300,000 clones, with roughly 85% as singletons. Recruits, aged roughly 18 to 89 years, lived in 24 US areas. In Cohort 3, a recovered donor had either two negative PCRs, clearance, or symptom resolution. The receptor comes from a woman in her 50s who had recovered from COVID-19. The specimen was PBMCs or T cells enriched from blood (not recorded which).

The CDR3 spells CASSLELNYGYTF. In nucleotides, the CDR3 is TGTGCCAGCAGCTTAGAGCTGAACTATGGCTACACCTTC. J is TRBJ1-2 and V is TRBV7-2; D unclear. This CDR3 has 13 residues. The germline V gene has CDR1 SGHTA and CDR2 FQGNSA. Trimming shortened V by 1 base and J by 2 bases, and 5 bases separated the two germline ends.